The clone carrying this T cell receptor (beta chain) showed up just a few times. The antigen remains unidentified. This entry is derived from a study of a mutant IDH1 vaccine in newly diagnosed glioma. Study-wide points: The vaccine induced immune responses, and these occurred in about 95% of patients.

The CDR3 length is 14 residues. Germline assignment: CDR1 SEHNR and CDR2 FQNEAQ (reference sequence). V was shortened by 1 base and J by 0 bases, with 6 bases between the two germline ends. Using immunoSEQ multiplex PCR, the repertoire was profiled, and TCRdb retains in-frame clones only, with some absent. Of under 60,000 clones listed, 76% are singletons. The time point denotes: week 47, end of study. Topical imiquimod accompanied each vaccine dose, which consisted of 300 ug of mutant IDH1 20-mer peptide. At weeks 1, 3, 5, 7, 11, 15, 19 and 23, patients received a vaccination, eight in all. The sample here was PBMCs, taken from a glioma patient whose treatment included an IDH1 peptide vaccine. The chain employs TRBV7-9 and TRBJ1-1, with D unclear. The TCR originated in a woman aged 40 to 55 with glioma. Some clones in this sample may be carry-over from other donors' samples. CDR3 loop: CASSLDRVNTEAFF. In DNA, the CDR3 is TGTGCCAGCAGCTTAGACCGGGTGAACACTGAAGCTTTCTTT.